This T cell receptor beta chain was observed in a study of blood T cell repertoires in COVID-19. Under the authors' procedure: Amplification of reference gene primers was used by the study to estimate nucleated cell counts. Assay: immunoSEQ multiplex PCR; the TCRdb copy retains only in-frame clones and omits some. V and J calls and clone size follow that table, whereas D and trimming were derived from the DNA. This table has about 220,000 clones, roughly 80% appearing once. The CDR3 runs 14 residues. CDR1 and CDR2 (germline): MDHEN, SYDVKM. V gave up 4 bases and J gave up 2 bases, with 12 bases separating them.

This chain uses TRBV28 with TRBJ2-7; maybe TRBD2 (6 bases). Specimen: PBMCs or T cells enriched from blood (not recorded which). The TCR was taken from a woman aged 40 to 49 with acute COVID-19. The CDR3 loop is CASSSYLAPYEQYF. CDR3 nucleotides: TGTGCCAGCAGTTCCTACCTAGCGCCCTACGAGCAGTACTTC.